The 8 T cell receptor beta chains below come from one sample, sequenced in a study of glioma-infiltrating T cells after dendritic cell vaccination. Produced via immunoSEQ multiplex PCR; TCRdb's table is partial and in-frame only. The sample lists roughly 85,000 clones, 85% occurring once. The sample's time point: after dendritic cell vaccination, including at tumor progression/relapse. The specimen comprised blood, sampled after dendritic cell vaccination. The source is a human donor with glioblastoma.

The chain has TRBV28 and TRBJ2-7; 11 nucleotides match TRBD1. The CDR3 is made up of 16 amino acids. V dropped 5 bases and J dropped 5; count of bases not matched to a gene: 11. The germline V gene encodes CDR1 MDHEN and CDR2 SYDVKM. The CDR3 here is CASSGQGAQTLDEQYF. CDR3 nucleotide sequence: TGTGCCAGCAGTGGACAGGGGGCGCAGACCCTCGACGAGCAGTACTTC.

The rearrangement uses TRBV13 and TRBJ2-7; 9 bases line up with TRBD1. Germline CDR1 reads PRHDT; CDR2 reads FYEKMQ (reference sequence). The length of the CDR3 is 16 residues. V trimming: 6 bases; J trimming: 7 bases; junction bases outside the gene matches: 16. In DNA form, the CDR3 reads TGTGCCAGCAGTACGGGAGCCGGGACAGGGCTTGGGGAGCAGTACTTC. It specifies CASSTGAGTGLGEQYF.

This rearrangement joins TRBV7-9 to TRBJ1-6; D not certain. Trimming cost V 5 bases and J 5 bases, with 10 bases left between them. The CDR3 is 14 residues long. From germline, CDR1 is SEHNR and CDR2 FQNEAQ (reference sequence). The CDR3 DNA reads TGTGCCAGCAGCCAGAACAGTAATAATTCACCCCTCCACTTT. Protein product: CASSQNSNNSPLHF.

The genes are TRBV9 and TRBJ2-1; 8 nucleotides agree with TRBD2. Germline V gene sequence: CDR1 SGDLS, CDR2 YYNGEE. The CDR3 sequence is 19 residues long. V trimming: 0 bases; J trimming: 1 base; junction bases outside the gene matches: 12. The CDR3 coding sequence is TGTGCCAGCAGCGTAGGTAGCGGGATAAGAGGGGCGTCCTACAATGAGCAGTTCTTC. Protein: CASSVGSGIRGASYNEQFF. Supplemented by reference TRBV9 and TRBJ2-1, the full variable domain reads DSGVTQTPKHLITATGQRVTLRCSPRSGDLSVYWYQQSLDQGLQFLIQYYNGEERAKGNILERFSAQQFPDLHSELNLSSLELGDSALYFCASSVGSGIRGASYNEQFFGPGTRLTVL.

This chain links TRBV7-3 with TRBJ2-1; 11 bases are a match to TRBD2. V dropped 4 bases and J dropped 7; count of bases not matched to a gene: 9. The CDR3 contains 16 residues. Looked up from germline, CDR1 is SGHTA and CDR2 is FQGTGA. In DNA, the CDR3 is TGTGCCAGCAGCTCCGCCATAGCGGGGGGGCGGAATGAGCAGTTCTTC. Translated, it gives CASSSAIAGGRNEQFF. Variable domain in full (rest from reference TRBV7-3 and TRBJ2-1): GAGVSQTPSNKVTEKGKYVELRCDPISGHTALYWYRQSLGQGPEFLIYFQGTGAADDSGLPNDRFFAVRPEGSVSTLKIQRTERGDSAVYLCASSSAIAGGRNEQFFGPGTRLTVL.

The chain combines TRBV30 with TRBJ1-2; 10 positions match TRBD1. This CDR3 is 13 amino acids long. With 2 bases clipped from V and 6 bases from J, the junction kept 3 bases outside the gene matches. CDR1 and CDR2 (germline): GTSNPN, SVGIG (reference sequence). CDR3 sequence reads: CAWSQDRGNGYTF. The CDR3 DNA reads TGTGCCTGGAGTCAGGACAGGGGGAATGGCTACACCTTC.

This clone came up a few times. This chain uses TRBV6-5 with TRBJ2-7; tentatively, D is TRBD2 (7 bases). Trimming stripped 6 bases from V and 7 bases from J, with 10 bases between. The germline V gene encodes CDR1 MNHEY and CDR2 SVGAGI. The CDR3 length is 11 residues. CDR3 sequence (DNA): TGTGCCAGCAGGGGGGGGCGGGAGCAGTACTTC. This gives the protein CASRGGREQYF.

This chain joins TRBV28 and TRBJ2-1, with 10 bases matching TRBD1. CDR3 size: 14 residues. The V gene end was trimmed by 6 bases and the J gene end by 7 bases; junction bases not matched to a gene: 6. Germline V gene lookup returns CDR1 MDHEN and CDR2 SYDVKM. The CDR3 here is CASRRQGAVNEQFF. CDR3 nucleotide sequence: TGTGCCAGCAGAAGACAGGGGGCGGTGAATGAGCAGTTCTTC.